The present T cell receptor beta chain was sequenced within a study of OX40 agonist ivuxolimab in advanced cancers. Sequencing used immunoSEQ multiplex PCR; TCRdb keeps in-frame clones, though not all of them. Among roughly 36,000 clones listed, 65% to 75% were seen once. From germline, CDR1 is LNHDA and CDR2 SQIVND (reference sequence). V trimming: 4 bases; J trimming: 5 bases; junction bases outside the gene matches: 8. The CDR3 extends over 17 amino acids. The sample here was CD4+ or CD8+ T cells sorted from blood, taken in a trial of the OX40 agonist ivuxolimab. The chain employs TRBV19 and TRBJ2-5; 15 nucleotides line up with TRBD2. The sequence was collected from an adult with an advanced solid tumor such as melanoma, head and neck, liver or kidney cancer. The CDR3 reads CASSTGTSGGLGETQYF. The CDR3 region has the DNA TGTGCCAGTAGTACAGGGACTAGCGGGGGGCTTGGGGAGACCCAGTACTTC.